Listed below are T cell receptor beta chains from one sample, sequenced in a study of shared clonotypes between healthy human individuals. TCRdb keeps only in-frame clones here, not all; method: immunoSEQ multiplex PCR. This table has roughly 1,600,000 clones, approximately 98.5% appearing once. Input material: naive CD4+ T cells sorted from blood. The receptors originated from a man younger than 45 in good health. Both conserved end residues are part of each CDR3. A D gene is named only where the DNA matches it firmly. The listing skips clone size in some rows; elsewhere it reads once, few, many or a size class.

>few|TRBD2|TRBV5-1|14|TRBJ2-5
CASSPGLAGETQYF
TGCGCCAGCAGCCCGGGACTAGCGGGAGAGACCCAGTACTTC
>.|.|TRBV27|18|TRBJ1-4
CASSSFAVALGQNEKLFF
TGTGCCAGCAGTAGTTTTGCAGTGGCCCTTGGACAAAATGAAAAACTGTTTTTT
>.|TRBD2|TRBV7-2|14|TRBJ2-5
CASSFGLASETQYF
TGTGCCAGCAGCTTCGGACTAGCGTCAGAGACCCAGTACTTC
>.|TRBD2|TRBV2|15|TRBJ2-1
CASRPLAGSYNEQFF
TGTGCCAGCAGGCCCCTAGCGGGGTCCTACAATGAGCAGTTCTTC
>once|TRBD2|TRBV4-1|17|TRBJ2-1
CASSQVRLAGAYNEQFF
TGCGCCAGCAGCCAAGTTAGACTAGCGGGAGCCTACAATGAGCAGTTCTTC
>.|.|TRBV5-1|16|TRBJ2-2
CASSGPGRTNTGELFF
TGCGCCAGCAGCGGACCGGGACGTACGAACACCGGGGAGCTGTTTTTT
>.|TRBD2|TRBV11-2|14|TRBJ2-1
CASSTQTSEGEQFF
TGTGCCAGCAGCACCCAGACTAGCGAGGGTGAGCAGTTCTTC
>.|TRBD2|TRBV11-2|15|TRBJ2-5
CASSRATSGSETQYF
TGTGCCAGCAGCCGCGCGACTAGCGGGAGTGAGACCCAGTACTTC
>.|.|TRBV5-1|16|TRBJ2-5
CASSLGGSGARETQYF
TGCGCCAGCAGCTTGGGTGGCTCGGGAGCGCGAGAGACCCAGTACTTC
>once|.|TRBV7-9|13|TRBJ1-1
CASSPDSNTEAFF
TGTGCCAGCAGTCCGGACAGTAACACTGAAGCTTTCTTT
>.|TRBD1|TRBV2|14|TRBJ1-1
CASSENRGYTEAFF
TGTGCCAGCAGTGAGAACAGGGGTTACACTGAAGCTTTCTTT
>.|TRBD1|TRBV18|14|TRBJ2-7
CASSLRQGGDEQYF
TGTGCCAGCTCCCTCCGACAGGGTGGTGACGAGCAGTACTTC
>.|TRBD2|TRBV5-4|15|TRBJ2-1
CASSFELAGVNEQFF
TGTGCCAGCAGCTTCGAACTAGCGGGAGTCAATGAGCAGTTCTTC
>.|.|TRBV11-3|14|TRBJ2-1
CASSLGGSYNEQFF
TGTGCCAGCAGCTTAGGGGGCTCCTACAATGAGCAGTTCTTC
>.|TRBD1|TRBV5-1|14|TRBJ2-3
CASSSETGSDTQYF
TGCGCCAGCAGCTCGGAGACAGGGTCAGATACGCAGTATTTT
>.|.|TRBV18|15|TRBJ2-7
CASSPRSSAAYEQYF
TGTGCCAGCTCACCGCGTTCTAGCGCTGCCTACGAGCAGTACTTC
>.|TRBD1|TRBV7-8|14|TRBJ1-1
CASSFRDRGEEAFF
TGTGCCAGCAGCTTCCGGGACAGGGGGGAGGAAGCTTTCTTT
>.|.|TRBV4-1|17|TRBJ2-7
CASSQGIMVRGSYEQYF
TGCGCCAGCAGCCAAGGTATTATGGTGAGGGGTTCCTACGAGCAGTACTTC
>.|.|TRBV11-1|12|TRBJ1-1
CASSLSQGKAFF
TGTGCCAGCAGCTTATCACAAGGAAAAGCTTTCTTT
>.|.|TRBV7-9|14|TRBJ2-5
CASSLGRYQETQYF
TGTGCCAGCAGCTTGGGGCGGTATCAAGAGACCCAGTACTTC
>.|.|TRBV29-1|13|TRBJ1-1
CSVDKRQVSGTFF
TGCAGCGTTGATAAACGACAGGTTAGTGGAACTTTCTTT
>.|.|TRBV7-8|15|TRBJ1-5
CASSSARVGWEAQHF
TGTGCCAGCAGCTCCGCACGGGTGGGGTGGGAGGCCCAGCATTTT
>.|TRBD2|TRBV5-1|19|TRBJ2-1
CASSLYETSGSVSYNEQFF
TGCGCCAGCAGCTTGTATGAGACTAGCGGGAGCGTTTCCTACAATGAGCAGTTCTTC
>.|TRBD2|TRBV11-2|16|TRBJ2-5
CASSLLPGGAQETQYF
TGTGCCAGCAGCTTACTCCCCGGGGGGGCTCAAGAGACCCAGTACTTC
>.|TRBD1|TRBV6-5|13|TRBJ2-5
CASGRDRQETQYF
TGTGCCAGCGGCCGGGACAGACAAGAGACCCAGTACTTC
>.|.|TRBV15|17|TRBJ1-5
CATSRVFQGTSNQPQHF
TGTGCCACCAGCAGAGTTTTCCAGGGGACAAGCAATCAGCCCCAGCATTTT
>.|.|TRBV7-5|17|TRBJ1-5
CARSLTSLHGGNQPQHF
TGTGCCAGAAGCCTCACTTCCCTACATGGGGGGAATCAGCCCCAGCATTTT
>.|TRBD2|TRBV29-1|13|TRBJ2-5
CSGLAGAEETQYF
TGCAGCGGGTTAGCGGGAGCGGAAGAGACCCAGTACTTC
>.|.|TRBV29-1|13|TRBJ2-2
CSVGGRLGGELFF
TGCAGCGTTGGAGGCCGTCTCGGCGGGGAGCTGTTTTTT
>.|TRBD2|TRBV15|17|TRBJ2-3
CATSRDRLAGARDTQYF
TGTGCCACCAGCAGAGATCGACTAGCGGGAGCAAGGGATACGCAGTATTTT
>.|.|TRBV29-1|13|TRBJ2-7
CSVQGFSSYEQYF
TGCAGCGTTCAAGGATTCAGCTCCTACGAGCAGTACTTC
>.|.|TRBV2|19|TRBJ2-1
CASSESRESGRYHYNEQFF
TGTGCCAGCAGTGAGAGCAGGGAGAGCGGACGATACCATTACAATGAGCAGTTCTTC
>.|.|TRBV4-1|15|TRBJ1-1
CASSQIGQPNTEAFF
TGCGCCAGCAGCCAAATAGGACAGCCTAACACTGAAGCTTTCTTT
>.|TRBD1|TRBV7-9|15|TRBJ2-1
CASSSPGQGYNEQFF
TGTGCCAGCAGCTCGCCGGGACAGGGATACAATGAGCAGTTCTTC
>.|.|TRBV7-9|13|TRBJ1-1
CASSLDSGDGAFF
TGTGCCAGCAGCTTAGACTCAGGGGATGGAGCTTTCTTT
>.|TRBD2|TRBV2|15|TRBJ2-5
CASTLTAGAQETQYF
TGTGCCAGCACTCTGACGGCGGGAGCTCAAGAGACCCAGTACTTC
>.|.|TRBV19|14|TRBJ2-2
CASSTHRVPGELFF
TGTGCCAGTAGTACACACAGGGTCCCCGGGGAGCTGTTTTTT
>once|.|TRBV28|13|TRBJ2-7
CASSLTESYEQYF
TGTGCCAGCAGTTTAACAGAGTCCTACGAGCAGTACTTC
>.|TRBD1|TRBV19|14|TRBJ1-5
CASSTTGVNQPQHF
TGTGCCAGTAGTACTACAGGGGTCAATCAGCCCCAGCATTTT
>.|.|TRBV9|16|TRBJ2-7
CASRHPEGLTAYEQYF
TGTGCCAGCCGTCACCCCGAGGGGCTCACAGCCTACGAGCAGTACTTC
>.|.|TRBV11-2|14|TRBJ1-3
CASSLMFSGNTIYF
TGTGCCAGCAGCTTAATGTTCTCTGGAAACACCATATATTTT
>.|.|TRBV2|14|TRBJ2-3
CASRPGLLGDTQYF
TGTGCCAGCAGACCGGGACTTTTGGGGGATACGCAGTATTTT
>.|.|TRBV20-1|11|TRBJ2-3
CSARARDTQYF
TGCAGTGCTAGAGCCCGCGATACGCAGTATTTT
>.|TRBD1|TRBV18|15|TRBJ1-1
CASSPWAGGNTEAFF
TGTGCCAGCTCACCATGGGCAGGGGGTAACACTGAAGCTTTCTTT
>.|TRBD2|TRBV18|19|TRBJ2-2
CASSPRTSVNSANTGELFF
TGTGCCAGCTCACCAAGGACTAGCGTCAATTCAGCGAACACCGGGGAGCTGTTTTTT
>.|.|TRBV5-4|16|TRBJ2-2
CASSSVGGSNTGELFF
TGTGCCAGCAGCTCAGTGGGGGGCTCGAACACCGGGGAGCTGTTTTTT
>.|.|TRBV28|11|TRBJ1-1
CAGGMNTEAFF
TGTGCCGGCGGGATGAACACTGAAGCTTTCTTT
>.|.|TRBV9|15|TRBJ2-5
CASSVAGLGDGTQYF
TGTGCCAGCAGCGTAGCGGGATTAGGGGATGGGACCCAGTACTTC